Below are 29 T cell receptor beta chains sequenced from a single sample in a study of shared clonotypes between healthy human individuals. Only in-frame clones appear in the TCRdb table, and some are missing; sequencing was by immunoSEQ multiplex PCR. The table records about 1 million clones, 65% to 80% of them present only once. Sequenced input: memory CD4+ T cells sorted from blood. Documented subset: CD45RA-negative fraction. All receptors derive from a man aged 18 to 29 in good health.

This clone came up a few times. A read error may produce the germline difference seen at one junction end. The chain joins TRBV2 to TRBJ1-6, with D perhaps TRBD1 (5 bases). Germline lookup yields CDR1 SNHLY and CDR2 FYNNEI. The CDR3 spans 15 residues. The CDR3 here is CASREGTAVASPLHF. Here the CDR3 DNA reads TGTGCCAGCAGGGAAGGGACGGCCGTGGCTTCACCCCTCCACTTT.

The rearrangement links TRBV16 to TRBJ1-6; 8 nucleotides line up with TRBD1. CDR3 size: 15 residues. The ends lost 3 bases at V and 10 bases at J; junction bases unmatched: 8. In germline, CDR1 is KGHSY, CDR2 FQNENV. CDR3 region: CASSQSNRGGSPLHF. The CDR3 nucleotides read TGTGCCAGCAGCCAGTCTAACAGGGGGGGATCACCCCTCCACTTT.

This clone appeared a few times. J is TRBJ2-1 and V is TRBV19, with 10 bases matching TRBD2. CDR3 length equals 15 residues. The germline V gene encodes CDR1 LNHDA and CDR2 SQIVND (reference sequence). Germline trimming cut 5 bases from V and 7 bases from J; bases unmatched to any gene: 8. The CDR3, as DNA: TGTGCCAGTAGTTCGACTAGCGGGTGGCAGAATGAGCAGTTCTTC. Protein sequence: CASSSTSGWQNEQFF.

CDR3 residues: CASRSDYEQYF. The CDR3 coding sequence is TGTGCCAGCAGGTCGGACTACGAGCAGTACTTC. This rearrangement joins TRBV5-6 to TRBJ2-7, with no clear D. Trimming stripped 5 bases from V and 3 bases from J, with 6 bases between. The V gene's germline CDR1 is SGHDT and CDR2 YYEEEE. This CDR3 contains 11 residues.

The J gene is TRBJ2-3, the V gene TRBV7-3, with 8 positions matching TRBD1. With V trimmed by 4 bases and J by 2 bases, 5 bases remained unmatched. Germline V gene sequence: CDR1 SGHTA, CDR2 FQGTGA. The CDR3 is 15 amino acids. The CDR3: CASSSGTGVTDTQYF. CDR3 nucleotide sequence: TGTGCCAGCAGCTCCGGGACAGGAGTCACAGATACGCAGTATTTT.

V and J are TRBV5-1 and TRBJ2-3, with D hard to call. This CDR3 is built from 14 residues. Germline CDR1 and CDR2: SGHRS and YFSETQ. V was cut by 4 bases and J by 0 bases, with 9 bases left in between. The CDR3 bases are TGCGCCAGCAGCAATCATGACAGCACAGATACGCAGTATTTT. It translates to CASSNHDSTDTQYF.

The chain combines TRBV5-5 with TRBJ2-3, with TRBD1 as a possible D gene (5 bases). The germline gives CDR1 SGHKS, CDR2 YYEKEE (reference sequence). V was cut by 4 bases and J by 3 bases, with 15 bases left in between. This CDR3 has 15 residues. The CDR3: CASSPQTAGTDTQYF. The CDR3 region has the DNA TGTGCCAGCAGCCCCCAGACAGCTGGTACAGATACGCAGTATTTT. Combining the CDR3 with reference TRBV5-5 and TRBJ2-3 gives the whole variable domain DAGVTQSPTHLIKTRGQQVTLRCSPISGHKSVSWYQQVLGQGPQFIFQYYEKEERGRGNFPDRFSARQFPNYSSELNVNALLLGDSALYLCASSPQTAGTDTQYFGPGTRLTVL.

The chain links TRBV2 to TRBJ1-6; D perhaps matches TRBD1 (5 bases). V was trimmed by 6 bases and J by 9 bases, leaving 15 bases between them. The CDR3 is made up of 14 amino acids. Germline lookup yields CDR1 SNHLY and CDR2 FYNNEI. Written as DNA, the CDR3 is TGTGCCAGCAGGGGGCGGCCATCCATTTCACCCCTCCACTTT. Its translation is CASRGRPSISPLHF. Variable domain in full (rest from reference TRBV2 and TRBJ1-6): EPEVTQTPSHQVTQMGQEVILRCVPISNHLYFYWYRQILGQKVEFLVSFYNNEISEKSEIFDDQFSVERPDGSNFTLKIRSTKLEDSAMYFCASRGRPSISPLHFGNGTRLTVT.

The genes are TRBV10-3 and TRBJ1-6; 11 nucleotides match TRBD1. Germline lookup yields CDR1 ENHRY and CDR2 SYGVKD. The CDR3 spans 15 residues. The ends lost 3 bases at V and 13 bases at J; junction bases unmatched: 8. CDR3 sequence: CAISESLGQGVPLHF. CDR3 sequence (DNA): TGTGCCATCAGTGAAAGTTTGGGACAGGGGGTCCCCCTCCACTTT.

The CDR3 here is CASRRAGTANTEAFF. The DNA for the CDR3 is TGTGCCAGCAGGCGTGCCGGGACAGCGAACACTGAAGCTTTCTTT. V gene TRBV6-5 combines with J gene TRBJ1-1; 7 positions match TRBD1. The CDR3 totals 15 residues. The V gene end was trimmed by 6 bases and the J gene end by 1 base; junction bases not matched to a gene: 8. Germline lookup yields CDR1 MNHEY and CDR2 SVGAGI.

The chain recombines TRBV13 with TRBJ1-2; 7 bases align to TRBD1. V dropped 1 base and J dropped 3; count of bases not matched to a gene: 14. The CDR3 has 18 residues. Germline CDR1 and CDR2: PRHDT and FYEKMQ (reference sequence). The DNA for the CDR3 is TGTGCCAGCAGCTTAGAAGGGCCCGCACAGGGGAGGGACTATGGCTACACCTTC. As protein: CASSLEGPAQGRDYGYTF.

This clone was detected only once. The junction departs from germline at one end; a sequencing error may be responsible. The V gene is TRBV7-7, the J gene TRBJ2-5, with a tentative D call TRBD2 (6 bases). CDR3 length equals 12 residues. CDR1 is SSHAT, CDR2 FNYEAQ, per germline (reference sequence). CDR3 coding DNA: TGTGCTAGCAGCTTAGGTGGAGGGGTAGAGTACTTC. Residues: CASSLGGGVEYF.

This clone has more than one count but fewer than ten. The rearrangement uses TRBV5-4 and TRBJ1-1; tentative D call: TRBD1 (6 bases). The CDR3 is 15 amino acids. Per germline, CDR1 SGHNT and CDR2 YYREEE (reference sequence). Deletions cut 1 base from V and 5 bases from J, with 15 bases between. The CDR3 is CASSLPGGRKTEAFF. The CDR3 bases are TGTGCCAGCAGCTTGCCCGGGGGGCGCAAGACTGAAGCTTTCTTT.

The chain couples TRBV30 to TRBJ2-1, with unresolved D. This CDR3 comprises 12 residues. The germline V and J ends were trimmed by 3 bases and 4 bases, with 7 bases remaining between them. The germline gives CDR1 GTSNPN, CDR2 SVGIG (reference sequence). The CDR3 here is CAWSRNYNEQFF. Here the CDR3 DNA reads TGTGCCTGGAGCCGAAATTACAATGAGCAGTTCTTC.

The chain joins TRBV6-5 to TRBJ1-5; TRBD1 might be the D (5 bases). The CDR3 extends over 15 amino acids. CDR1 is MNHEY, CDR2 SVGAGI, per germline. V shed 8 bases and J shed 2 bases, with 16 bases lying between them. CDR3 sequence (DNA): TGTGCCAGCTCGTCGGAGGGGCAAGGCAATCAGCCCCAGCATTTT. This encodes CASSSEGQGNQPQHF.

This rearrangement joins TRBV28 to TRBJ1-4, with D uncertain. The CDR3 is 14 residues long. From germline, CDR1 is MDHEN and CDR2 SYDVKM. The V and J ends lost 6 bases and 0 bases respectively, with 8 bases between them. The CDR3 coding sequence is TGTGCCAGCAGACCAGGCGCAACTAATGAAAAACTGTTTTTT. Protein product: CASRPGATNEKLFF.

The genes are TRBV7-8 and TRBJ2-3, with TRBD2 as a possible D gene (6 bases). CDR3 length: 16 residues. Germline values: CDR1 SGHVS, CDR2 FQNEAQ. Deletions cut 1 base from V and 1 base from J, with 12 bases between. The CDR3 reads CASSLEWGGGTDTQYF. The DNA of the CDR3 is TGTGCCAGCAGCTTAGAGTGGGGCGGGGGCACAGATACGCAGTATTTT.

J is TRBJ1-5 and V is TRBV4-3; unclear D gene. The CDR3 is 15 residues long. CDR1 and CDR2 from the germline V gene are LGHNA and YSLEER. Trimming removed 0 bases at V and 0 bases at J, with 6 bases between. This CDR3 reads CASSQDWDSNQPQHF. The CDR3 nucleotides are TGCGCCAGCAGCCAAGATTGGGATAGCAATCAGCCCCAGCATTTT.

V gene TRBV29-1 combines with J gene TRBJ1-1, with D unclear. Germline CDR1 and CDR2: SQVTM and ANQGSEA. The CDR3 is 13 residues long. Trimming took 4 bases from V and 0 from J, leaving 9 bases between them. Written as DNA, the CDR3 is TGCAGCGTTGTTCGGCAGCTGAACACTGAAGCTTTCTTT. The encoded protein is CSVVRQLNTEAFF. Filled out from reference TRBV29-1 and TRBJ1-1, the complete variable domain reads SAVISQKPSRDICQRGTSLTIQCQVDSQVTMMFWYRQQPGQSLTLIATANQGSEATYESGFVIDKFPISRPNLTFSTLTVSNMSPEDSSIYLCSVVRQLNTEAFFGQGTRLTVV.

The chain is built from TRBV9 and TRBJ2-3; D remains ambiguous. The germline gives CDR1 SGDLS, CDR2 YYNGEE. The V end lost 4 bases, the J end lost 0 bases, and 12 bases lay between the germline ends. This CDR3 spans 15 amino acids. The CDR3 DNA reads TGTGCCAGCAGCTCTAGTCCCGGGAGCACAGATACGCAGTATTTT. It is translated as CASSSSPGSTDTQYF.

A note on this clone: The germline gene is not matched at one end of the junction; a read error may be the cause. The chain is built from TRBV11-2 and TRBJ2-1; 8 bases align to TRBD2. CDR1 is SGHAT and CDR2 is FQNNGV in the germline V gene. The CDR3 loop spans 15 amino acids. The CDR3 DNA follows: TGTGCCAGCACCTTAGCGGGGAGCTCCTACAATGAGCAGTTCTTC. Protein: CASTLAGSSYNEQFF. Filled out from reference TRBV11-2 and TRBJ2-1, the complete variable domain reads EAGVAQSPRYKIIEKRQSVAFWCNPISGHATLYWYQQILGQGPKLLIQFQNNGVVDDSQLPKDRFSAERLKGVDSTLKIQPAKLEDSAVYLCASTLAGSSYNEQFFGPGTRLTVL.

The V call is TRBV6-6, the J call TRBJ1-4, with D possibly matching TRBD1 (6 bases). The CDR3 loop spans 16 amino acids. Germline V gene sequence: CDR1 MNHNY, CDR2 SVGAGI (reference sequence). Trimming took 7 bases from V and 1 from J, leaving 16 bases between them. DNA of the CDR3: TGTGCCAGCAACGATCGGGTGGACAGAACTAATGAAAAACTGTTTTTT. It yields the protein CASNDRVDRTNEKLFF.

The CDR3, as DNA: TGTGCCAGCAGTGACCAGGGGAATTGGCAGCCCCAGCATTTT. Protein: CASSDQGNWQPQHF. The V call is TRBV6-4, the J call TRBJ1-5; TRBD1 might be the D (6 bases). V dropped 2 bases and J dropped 7 bases, with 12 bases sitting between them. This CDR3 is built from 14 residues. The germline V gene has CDR1 MRHNA and CDR2 SNTAGT.

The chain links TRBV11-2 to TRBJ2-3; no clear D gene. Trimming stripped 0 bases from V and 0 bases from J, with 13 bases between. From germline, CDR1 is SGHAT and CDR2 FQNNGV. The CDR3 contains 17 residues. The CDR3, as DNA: TGTGCCAGCAGCTTAGATCCGGACCCCACTAGCACAGATACGCAGTATTTT. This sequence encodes CASSLDPDPTSTDTQYF.

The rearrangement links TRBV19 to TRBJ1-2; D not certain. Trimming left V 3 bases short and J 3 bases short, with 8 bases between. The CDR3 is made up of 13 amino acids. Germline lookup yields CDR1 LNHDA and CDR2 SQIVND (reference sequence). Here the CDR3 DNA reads TGTGCCAGTAGTATTCAGGTTTACTATGGCTACACCTTC. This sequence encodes CASSIQVYYGYTF.

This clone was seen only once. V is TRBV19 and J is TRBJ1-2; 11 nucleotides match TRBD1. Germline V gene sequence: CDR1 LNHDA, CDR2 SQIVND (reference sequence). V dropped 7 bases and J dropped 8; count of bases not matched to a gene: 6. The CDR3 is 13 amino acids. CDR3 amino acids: CASTVDRGLGYTF. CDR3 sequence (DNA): TGTGCCAGTACCGTGGACAGGGGGCTCGGCTACACCTTC.

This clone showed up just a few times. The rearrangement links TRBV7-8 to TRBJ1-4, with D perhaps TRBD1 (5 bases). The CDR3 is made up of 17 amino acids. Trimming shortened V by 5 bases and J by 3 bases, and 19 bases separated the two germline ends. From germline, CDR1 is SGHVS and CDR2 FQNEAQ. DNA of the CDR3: TGTGCCAGCAGCCGCAACGGGGGGGGTTTTTCTAATGAAAAACTGTTTTTT. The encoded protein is CASSRNGGGFSNEKLFF.

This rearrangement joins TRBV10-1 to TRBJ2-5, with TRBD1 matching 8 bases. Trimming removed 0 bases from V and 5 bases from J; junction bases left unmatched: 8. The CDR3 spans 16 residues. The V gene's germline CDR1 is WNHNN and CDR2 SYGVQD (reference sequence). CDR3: CASSESGRGHSETQYF. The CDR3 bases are TGCGCCAGCAGTGAGTCCGGCAGGGGGCATTCGGAGACCCAGTACTTC.

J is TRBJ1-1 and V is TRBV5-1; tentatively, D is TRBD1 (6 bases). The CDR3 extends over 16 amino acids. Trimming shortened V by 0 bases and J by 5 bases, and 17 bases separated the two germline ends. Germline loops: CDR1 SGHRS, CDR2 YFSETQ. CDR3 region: CASSLAQGSPRTEAFF. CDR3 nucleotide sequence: TGCGCCAGCAGCTTGGCACAGGGTTCCCCTAGGACTGAAGCTTTCTTT. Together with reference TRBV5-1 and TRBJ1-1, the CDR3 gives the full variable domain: KAGVTQTPRYLIKTRGQQVTLSCSPISGHRSVSWYQQTPGQGLQFLFEYFSETQRNKGNFPGRFSGRQFSNSRSEMNVSTLELGDSALYLCASSLAQGSPRTEAFFGQGTRLTVV.